A single T cell receptor beta chain is shown here with its context. What it binds is unknown. The method was immunoSEQ multiplex PCR; TCRdb's version includes in-frame clones alone and lacks a portion of them. The table includes hundreds of thousands of clones, 73% detected once. This CDR3 spans 18 amino acids. Germline CDR1 is MNHEY and CDR2 is SMNVEV (reference sequence). V lost 5 bases to trimming and J lost 9 bases; unmatched junction nucleotides: 19. These data originate in a study of shared clonotypes between healthy human individuals. Study observations and caveats: Across several donors, naive CD4 shared roughly 5%, naive CD8 under 4%, memory CD4 more than 2%, memory CD8 0.4%.

The sequenced sample consisted of memory CD4+ T cells sorted from blood. This sample's subset: CD45RA-negative fraction. The clonotype comes from a woman younger than 45 in good health. This chain joins TRBV27 and TRBJ2-7, with 13 bases aligning to TRBD2. The CDR3, as DNA: TGTGCCAGCAGTCCAGACCCAGGACTAGCGGGGGTATGGCGGGGGCAGTACTTC. Protein: CASSPDPGLAGVWRGQYF.